These 29 T cell receptor beta chains came from one sample sequenced in a study of long-term antiretroviral therapy in people with HIV. Running of the v3.0 immunoSEQ assay took place at survey level. Sequenced by immunoSEQ multiplex PCR; TCRdb stores in-frame clones only, minus some. The table lists 25,000 to 35,000 clones, over 70% of them singletons, with under 8.5% in the top ten. Sequences were derived from unsorted PBMCs, sampled 3.1 years after starting antiretroviral therapy. Receptors were obtained from a woman aged 50 to 60 with HIV.

V and J are TRBV5-1 and TRBJ2-7; D remains ambiguous. CDR3 length equals 14 residues. V lost 0 bases, J lost 1 base, and 8 bases lay in between. CDR1 is SGHRS and CDR2 is YFSETQ in the germline V gene. The CDR3 coding sequence is TGCGCCAGCAGCTTGGACCCCGGGTCCTACGAGCAGTACTTC. Residues: CASSLDPGSYEQYF.

This clone has a handful of counts. The gene calls are TRBV4-2 and TRBJ1-1; D perhaps matches TRBD1 (6 bases). Trimming left V 1 base short and J 5 bases short, with 8 bases between. Per the germline V gene, CDR1 is LGHNA and CDR2 is YNFKEQ. The CDR3 sequence is 13 residues long. The CDR3 region is CASSQVTGTEAFF. As DNA, the CDR3 is TGTGCCAGCAGCCAAGTTACAGGGACTGAAGCTTTCTTT.

This clone was picked up a small number of times. The chain couples TRBV19 to TRBJ2-7, with TRBD1 as a possible D gene (6 bases). The CDR3 length is 12 residues. Per germline, CDR1 LNHDA and CDR2 SQIVND (reference sequence). Trimming stripped 3 bases from V and 6 bases from J, with 9 bases between. This CDR3 reads CASSIRGGEQYV. The DNA of the CDR3 is TGTGCCAGTAGTATCAGGGGTGGCGAGCAGTACGTC.

V gene TRBV19 combines with J gene TRBJ2-7; TRBD1 might be the D (5 bases). From germline, CDR1 is LNHDA and CDR2 SQIVND (reference sequence). The CDR3 runs 14 residues. V lost 4 bases and J 0 bases, leaving 10 bases between the germline ends. DNA for the CDR3: TGTGCCAGTAGTACTTCCAGGGACTCCTACGAGCAGTACTTC. Protein: CASSTSRDSYEQYF.

This chain joins TRBV5-1 and TRBJ2-1; TRBD1 matches at 9 bases. Germline-derived CDR1 and CDR2 are SGHRS and YFSETQ. V shed 4 bases, J shed 8 bases, and the junction held 7 bases outside the gene matches. There are 14 residues in the CDR3. CDR3 nucleotides: TGCGCCAGCAGCCGTGGGACAGGGCGAGATGAGCAGTTCTTC. Translating gives CASSRGTGRDEQFF. The variable domain in full, with the rest retrieved from reference TRBV5-1 and TRBJ2-1, is KAGVTQTPRYLIKTRGQQVTLSCSPISGHRSVSWYQQTPGQGLQFLFEYFSETQRNKGNFPGRFSGRQFSNSRSEMNVSTLELGDSALYLCASSRGTGRDEQFFGPGTRLTVL.

This chain links TRBV5-4 with TRBJ2-1; no firm D call. The CDR3 runs 11 residues. The germline V and J ends were trimmed by 7 bases and 7 bases, with 9 bases remaining between them. The V gene's germline CDR1 is SGHNT and CDR2 YYREEE (reference sequence). The CDR3 protein is CASGVGNEQFF. The CDR3 coding sequence is TGTGCCAGCGGGGTTGGGAATGAGCAGTTCTTC.

V is TRBV18 and J is TRBJ2-7; 9 nucleotides align to TRBD1. From germline, CDR1 is KGHSH and CDR2 LQKENI. The trim removed 3 bases at V and 7 bases at J, leaving 10 bases unmatched. The CDR3 extends over 15 amino acids. CDR3 in DNA: TGTGCCAGCTCACCCAAATGGGACAGGGAGAAGGAGCAGTACTTC. This gives the protein CASSPKWDREKEQYF.

The chain carries TRBV7-9 and TRBJ2-3; TRBD2 agrees at 10 bases. This CDR3 contains 18 residues. Germline values: CDR1 SEHNR, CDR2 FQNEAQ (reference sequence). V trimming: 3 bases; J trimming: 0 bases; junction bases outside the gene matches: 9. CDR3: CASSLEGASGGSTDTQYF. CDR3 DNA: TGTGCCAGCAGCTTGGAGGGAGCTAGCGGGGGCAGCACAGATACGCAGTATTTT.

J is TRBJ2-2 and V is TRBV5-1, with D uncertain. The CDR3 covers 14 residues. Trimming left V 4 bases short and J 3 bases short, with 10 bases between. Germline loops: CDR1 SGHRS, CDR2 YFSETQ. This chain's CDR3 is CASSPGSYTGELFF. CDR3 DNA sequence: TGCGCCAGCAGCCCCGGGTCTTACACCGGGGAGCTGTTTTTT.

The chain uses TRBV11-2 and TRBJ2-7, with TRBD2 identical over 8 bases. Per germline, CDR1 SGHAT and CDR2 FQNNGV. V shed 5 bases, J shed 2 bases, and the junction held 11 bases outside the gene matches. The CDR3 extends over 16 amino acids. The CDR3: CASSLRVAGTPYEQYV. CDR3 DNA: TGTGCCAGCAGCCTCCGGGTAGCGGGGACCCCCTACGAGCAGTACGTC.

This chain links TRBV5-4 with TRBJ1-2, with 9 bases lining up with TRBD1. The CDR3 consists of 14 residues. Trimming took 4 bases from V and 1 from J; bases not matched to a gene: 2. Germline values: CDR1 SGHNT, CDR2 YYREEE (reference sequence). CDR3 sequence reads: CASSRDRDNYGYTF. The CDR3 DNA follows: TGTGCCAGCAGCCGGGACAGGGATAACTATGGCTACACCTTC.

The J gene is TRBJ1-5, the V gene TRBV19, with D tentatively TRBD1 (5 bases). This CDR3 has 12 amino acids. The germline gives CDR1 LNHDA, CDR2 SQIVND (reference sequence). Trimming cost V 6 bases and J 7 bases, with 10 bases left between them. The chain's CDR3 is CASRNEGQPQHF. The CDR3 DNA sequence: TGTGCCAGTAGGAACGAGGGGCAGCCCCAGCATTTT.

As DNA, the CDR3 is TGTGCTAGTGGTTTGGGGGACAGGGGGGGAAACTATGGCTACACCTTC. Its protein is CASGLGDRGGNYGYTF. This chain links TRBV12-5 with TRBJ1-2; the match to TRBD1 covers 11 bases. The CDR3 sequence is 16 residues long. V lost 1 base to trimming and J lost 2 bases; unmatched junction nucleotides: 3. Germline values: CDR1 LGHNT, CDR2 FRNRAP.

The rearrangement uses TRBV7-8 and TRBJ1-2; 9 nucleotides agree with TRBD1. V lost 5 bases and J lost 7; bases outside the gene matches: 5. Germline CDR1 SGHVS, CDR2 FQNEAQ. The CDR3 is 13 residues long. The CDR3 sequence is CASSVGQGGGYTF. The DNA for the CDR3 is TGTGCCAGCAGCGTGGGACAGGGCGGTGGCTACACCTTC. The entire variable domain, with the rest obtained from reference TRBV7-8 and TRBJ1-2, is as follows: GAGVSQSPRYKVAKRGQDVALRCDPISGHVSLFWYQQALGQGPEFLTYFQNEAQLDKSGLPSDRFFAERPEGSVSTLKIQRTQQEDSAVYLCASSVGQGGGYTFGSGTRLTVV.

This clone turned up a few times. The chain joins TRBV7-9 to TRBJ1-3; D remains ambiguous. Germline loops: CDR1 SEHNR, CDR2 FQNEAQ (reference sequence). The CDR3 consists of 17 residues. Trimming cost V 2 bases and J 0 bases, with 14 bases left between them. In DNA, the CDR3 is TGTGCCAGCAGCTTACCCCCGTCGCAGGACTCTGGAAACACCATATATTTT. The encoded protein is CASSLPPSQDSGNTIYF.

This chain links TRBV11-2 with TRBJ2-3, with a possible D match to TRBD2 (6 bases). The germline V gene has CDR1 SGHAT and CDR2 FQNNGV. The CDR3 covers 15 residues. The germline V and J ends were trimmed by 0 bases and 6 bases, with 13 bases remaining between them. The CDR3 nucleotides are TGTGCCAGCAGCTTAGATGGGGAGGAACTGGATACGCAGTATTTT. This encodes CASSLDGEELDTQYF. Supplemented by reference TRBV11-2 and TRBJ2-3, the full variable domain reads EAGVAQSPRYKIIEKRQSVAFWCNPISGHATLYWYQQILGQGPKLLIQFQNNGVVDDSQLPKDRFSAERLKGVDSTLKIQPAKLEDSAVYLCASSLDGEELDTQYFGPGTRLTVL.

The chain carries TRBV18 and TRBJ2-1, with no clear D. The V end lost 4 bases, the J end lost 0 bases, and 10 bases lay between the germline ends. The CDR3 is made up of 15 amino acids. Germline CDR1 is KGHSH and CDR2 is LQKENI. The CDR3: CASSRAASSYNEQFF. In nucleotides, the CDR3 is TGTGCCAGCTCACGGGCCGCCAGCTCCTACAATGAGCAGTTCTTC.

This clone occurred once. The chain carries TRBV14 and TRBJ1-1; no clear D. CDR3 length: 15 residues. Between the trimmed V and J ends, which lost 4 bases and 3 bases, there was a span of 15 bases. In germline, CDR1 is SGHDN, CDR2 FVKESK. In nucleotides, the CDR3 is TGTGCCAGCAGCCCCCTAGTAAGGATGGACACTGAAGCTTTCTTT. Its translation is CASSPLVRMDTEAFF.

V is TRBV4-2 and J is TRBJ1-6, with 10 bases aligning to TRBD1. Germline CDR1 is LGHNA and CDR2 is YNFKEQ. The CDR3 runs 14 residues. J lost 10 bases, V lost 3 bases, and 3 bases had no gene match. Here the CDR3 reads CASSQWDRGSPLHF. CDR3 DNA: TGTGCCAGCAGCCAGTGGGACAGGGGCTCACCCCTCCACTTT.

The rearrangement links TRBV6-5 to TRBJ2-1; 8 bases line up with TRBD1. Germline assignment: CDR1 MNHEY and CDR2 SVGAGI. This CDR3 has 14 residues. With 5 bases clipped from V and 9 bases from J, the junction kept 9 bases outside the gene matches. CDR3 bases: TGTGCCAGCAGTAATGGACAGGGTCTCGGTGAGCAGTTCTTC. The encoded protein is CASSNGQGLGEQFF.

This clone has just one count. The J gene is TRBJ1-5, the V gene TRBV6-6, with 9 positions matching TRBD1. The CDR3 sequence is 15 residues long. The V and J ends lost 6 bases and 4 bases, in that order; junction bases with no gene match: 7. CDR1 is MNHNY and CDR2 is SVGAGI in the germline V gene (reference sequence). The CDR3 DNA is TGTGCCAGCAGCCAACAGGGGGCGTCGAATCAGCCCCAGCATTTT. Its protein product is CASSQQGASNQPQHF.

The chain is built from TRBV5-1 and TRBJ2-7; 9 nucleotides match TRBD1. V was pared by 0 bases and J by 6 bases, with 7 bases of the junction left unmatched. In germline, CDR1 is SGHRS, CDR2 YFSETQ. The CDR3 is made up of 15 amino acids. The CDR3 nucleotides are TGCGCCAGCAGCTTGGCCGGGACAGGGATAGGCGAGCAGTACTTC. Amino acids: CASSLAGTGIGEQYF.

The V call is TRBV6-1, the J call TRBJ2-1; 9 positions agree with TRBD2. The CDR3 loop spans 13 amino acids. Losses at the gene ends were 10 bases for V and 4 bases for J; bases not matched to a gene: 5. CDR1 and CDR2 from the germline V gene are MNHNS and SASEGT. CDR3 nucleotides: TGTGCCACCGCTAGCGGGGTGTACAATGAGCAGTTCTTC. It yields the protein CATASGVYNEQFF.

This clone was observed a single time. The J gene is TRBJ1-2, the V gene TRBV12-5; tentative D call: TRBD1 (6 bases). The germline CDR1 and CDR2 sequences are LGHNT and FRNRAP. This CDR3 spans 19 amino acids. V lost 5 bases and J lost 2, with 27 bases in between. CDR3 coding DNA: TGTGCTAGTGGTCAACCGGGCGCAGGGGACGCCATTCGAAACTATGGCTACACCTTC. Translating gives CASGQPGAGDAIRNYGYTF.

V and J are TRBV19 and TRBJ2-3, with 8 bases that match TRBD2. Per germline, CDR1 LNHDA and CDR2 SQIVND (reference sequence). This CDR3 spans 13 amino acids. V lost 3 bases to trimming and J lost 4 bases; unmatched junction nucleotides: 0. This CDR3 reads CASSMGLADTQYF. As DNA, the CDR3 is TGTGCCAGTAGTATGGGACTAGCAGATACGCAGTATTTT. Filled out from reference TRBV19 and TRBJ2-3, the complete variable domain reads DGGITQSPKYLFRKEGQNVTLSCEQNLNHDAMYWYRQDPGQGLRLIYYSQIVNDFQKGDIAEGYSVSREKKESFPLTVTSAQKNPTAFYLCASSMGLADTQYFGPGTRLTVL.

The chain uses TRBV7-6 and TRBJ1-6; 7 bases map to TRBD1. The CDR3 is 14 amino acids. In germline, CDR1 is SGHVS, CDR2 FNYEAQ. The V and J ends lost 3 bases and 10 bases, in that order; junction bases with no gene match: 6. The CDR3 here is CASSFGEGASPLHF. For the CDR3, the DNA is TGTGCCAGCAGCTTTGGGGAGGGGGCATCACCCCTCCACTTT.

This clone is a singleton in its sample. The V gene is TRBV12-5, the J gene TRBJ1-1, with 7 bases lining up with TRBD1. The germline CDR1 and CDR2 sequences are LGHNT and FRNRAP. The CDR3 totals 14 residues. V lost 5 bases to trimming and J lost 7 bases; unmatched junction nucleotides: 10. This chain's CDR3 is CASGLHGQAVEAFF. The CDR3 DNA reads as TGTGCTAGTGGTCTCCACGGACAGGCCGTTGAAGCTTTCTTT.

The genes are TRBV30 and TRBJ2-1; no clear D. Germline lookup yields CDR1 GTSNPN and CDR2 SVGIG (reference sequence). V lost 3 bases, J lost 8 bases, and 8 bases lay in between. CDR3 length equals 11 residues. CDR3 coding DNA: TGTGCCTGGAGCCCCAGACATGAGCAGTTCTTC. This encodes CAWSPRHEQFF. The variable domain in full, completed from reference TRBV30 and TRBJ2-1, reads SQTIHQWPATLVQPVGSPLSLECTVEGTSNPNLYWYRQAAGRGLQLLFYSVGIGQISSEVPQNLSASRPQDRQFILSSKKLLLSDSGFYLCAWSPRHEQFFGPGTRLTVL.

The sample holds a few counts of this clone. The CDR3 DNA sequence: TGTGCCAGCAGTGAATTGGGATATGGCTACACCTTC. Its translation: CASSELGYGYTF. V and J are TRBV25-1 and TRBJ1-2; D unclear. The CDR3 covers 12 residues. V lost 1 base and J 5 bases, leaving 5 bases between the germline ends. Germline V gene sequence: CDR1 MGHDK, CDR2 SYGVNS.